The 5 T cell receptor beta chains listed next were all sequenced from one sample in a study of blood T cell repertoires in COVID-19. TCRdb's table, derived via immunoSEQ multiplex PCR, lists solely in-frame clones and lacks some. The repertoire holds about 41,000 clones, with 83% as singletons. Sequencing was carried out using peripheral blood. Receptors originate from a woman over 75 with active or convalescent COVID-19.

CDR3 in amino acids: CASSPQGAFGYTF. The CDR3 DNA reads TGTGCCAGTAGCCCTCAGGGGGCCTTTGGCTACACCTTC. The chain employs TRBV19 and TRBJ1-2; TRBD1 matches at 8 bases. CDR3 length: 13 residues. Unmatched junction bases numbered 7, after V lost 6 bases and J lost 7 bases. The germline V gene encodes CDR1 LNHDA and CDR2 SQIVND (reference sequence).

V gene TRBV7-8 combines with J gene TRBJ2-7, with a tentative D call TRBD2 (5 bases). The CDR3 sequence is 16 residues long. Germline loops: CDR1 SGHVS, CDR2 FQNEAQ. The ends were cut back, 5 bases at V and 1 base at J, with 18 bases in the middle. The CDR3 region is CASSPAGLVGSYEQYF. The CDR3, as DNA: TGTGCCAGCAGCCCCGCGGGTCTGGTGGGGTCCTACGAGCAGTACTTC.

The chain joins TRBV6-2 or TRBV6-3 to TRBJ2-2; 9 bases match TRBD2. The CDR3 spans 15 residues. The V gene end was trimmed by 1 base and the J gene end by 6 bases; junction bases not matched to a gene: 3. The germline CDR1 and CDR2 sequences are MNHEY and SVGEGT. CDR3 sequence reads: CASSYLVAGAGELFF. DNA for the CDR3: TGTGCCAGCAGTTACTTGGTAGCGGGAGCCGGGGAGCTGTTTTTT.

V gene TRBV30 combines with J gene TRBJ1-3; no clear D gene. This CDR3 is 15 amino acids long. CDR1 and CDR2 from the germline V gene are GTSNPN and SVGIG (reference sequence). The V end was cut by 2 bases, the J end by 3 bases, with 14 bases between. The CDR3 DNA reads TGTGCCTGGAGTCCACCCGGAGGATTTGGAAACACCATATATTTT. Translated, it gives CAWSPPGGFGNTIYF.

CDR3 in amino acids: CSVVGQMNTEAFF. CDR3 DNA: TGCAGCGTTGTTGGACAAATGAACACTGAAGCTTTCTTT. The V call is TRBV29-1, the J call TRBJ1-1; tentative D call: TRBD1 (5 bases). This CDR3 region has 13 residues. Germline V gives CDR1 SQVTM, CDR2 ANQGSEA. Trimming removed 4 bases from V and 0 bases from J, with 9 bases in between.